The source of this T cell receptor (beta chain) is a study of CD8 T cell repertoires and HIV-1 epitope variants (dated by TCRdb to 2020 to 2022). For the study in its entirety: In separate culture wells, T cells were stimulated with each of twenty-five peptides that represented autologous and known Gag and Nef epitope variants. A total of approximately 83 T cell cultures were run, with each culture condition done in triplicate except for one peptide, which was done in duplicate. The cultures were grown for less than 11 days in IMDM with gentamicin, and half of the media was changed on days 3 and 7 with IL-2, IL-7 and IL-15 added. Three Gag epitope families and Nef HW9 and YT9 were included among the tested epitopes. An aliquot of 1M T cells was set aside as an uncultured baseline condition, separate from the approximately 80 T cell cultures. T cells were enriched using the EasySep Human T Cell Enrichment Kit and then co-cultured with an equal number of autologous T cell-negative cells acting as antigen-presenting cells. Control conditions included a CMV, EBV and flu peptide pool, the Ebola AY9 epitope as negative control, and a no-peptide well.

The CDR3, cysteine through phenylalanine, is 15 amino acids long. Kept here is only the CDR3 DNA, which spans 45 bases and is read in frame from base 1. Taken from the germline V gene, the CDR1 and CDR2 loops are SGDLS and YYNGEE. V is pared back by 2 bases and J by 0 bases, with 10 bases lying between the germline termini. As for this clone: This clone's antigen is unknown. Base quality data are lacking; no much larger clone is found one base away.

The research as a whole found: The assay could identify only TCR beta chains and pointed to proliferation in response to antigen, not to T cell function or cytokine profile. Under 10 antigen-specific TCR beta clonotypes were identified, of which more than five appeared to be cross-reactive for autologous or known escape epitope variants. About 5 clonotypes recognized the Nef KF9 family and one clonotype recognized the HW9 family, while no responses were seen to the TAALDMSHF plasma variant.

The EasySep Human CD8+ T Cell Enrichment Kit was used on day 10 to isolate CD8+ T cells from every culture. Sequencing of TCR beta CDR3 regions was performed at survey depth on the immunoSEQ platform. The QIAamp DNA micro kit was used to extract genomic DNA from every cultured and uncultured CD8+ T cell population. In the original analysis: Any sample with under 5,000 productive reads was excluded, and this exclusion removed about 6.5% of the roughly 75 cultures stimulated with HIV peptides. A MANAFEST web app trimmed sequences to CDR3 and removed nonproductive sequences, CDR3s under 5 amino acids, and those not starting C or ending F/W. Antigen-specific clonotypes had to expand in at least 2 of 3 replicates versus no-peptide control at FDR 0.01, only within one epitope family. A specific clonotype also had to show a frequency at least fivefold higher than in wells stimulated with peptides from other epitope families. TCRdb carries this immuneACCESS record with in-frame sequences only. Its versions omit some clonotypes, under half of them owing to an unresolved V gene in the studies checked, with the rest unexplained. V and J calls and clone size follow that table, whereas D and trimming were derived from the DNA. This sample gives tens of thousands of clones in total; 60% to 80% of them show up just once. Clones ranked in the top ten supply roughly 25% of the sample.

The sample consisted of uncultured baseline CD8+ T cells from peripheral blood mononuclear cells (PBMCs). Here the chain combines TRBV9 and TRBJ2-3, with no confident D gene call. The receptor's source is a male donor with HIV. Here the CDR3 is given as CASSVSTSSTDTQYF. The nucleotides are TGTGCCAGCAGCGTTTCTACCTCTAGCACAGATACGCAGTATTTT.